This TCR beta chain was observed in a study of blood T cell repertoires in COVID-19. About the research overall: COVID-19 samples collected from the United States, Italy and Spain covered acute and convalescent phases. T cells, B-cell-depleted T cells, or PBMCs provided the cDNA or gDNA that served as material.

V was pared by 5 bases and J by 3 bases, with 9 bases of the junction left unmatched. Germline V lookup: CDR1 PRHDT, CDR2 FYEKMQ (reference sequence). The CDR3 runs to 16 residues. In this sample, this clone turned up a few times. Original processing methods: Amplified reference gene primers provided the basis for estimating nucleated cell counts. Sequencing was performed with immunoSEQ multiplex PCR; in TCRdb, only in-frame clones are kept and a portion is missing. V, J and clone size are taken as reported in that table, and D and trimming were inferred from the DNA itself. The table records roughly 100,000 clones, 91% of them present only once.

Sequenced input: peripheral blood. The chain employs TRBV13 and TRBJ2-2; 7 bases align to TRBD2. This clonotype was sampled from a human donor with active COVID-19. The donor label of this sample is uncertain. The CDR3 spells CASSPLNGGDTGELFF. CDR3 sequence (DNA): TGTGCCAGCAGCCCCCTAAATGGGGGGGACACCGGGGAGCTGTTTTTT.